Presented here are 18 T cell receptor beta chains from one specimen sequenced in a study of early T cells in non-severe SARS-CoV-2 infection. MiXCR was run by TCRdb on the 5' RACE reads, yielding one entry per CDR3 protein. The sample yields approximately 64,000 distinct CDR3 sequences, around 21% seen once. This material consisted of whole blood, taken at baseline. These receptors were collected from an adult who was a healthcare worker with PCR-confirmed SARS-CoV-2 infection or an uninfected control (not recorded which).

This clonotype has at least ten counts. The chain employs TRBV25-1 and TRBJ2-3; D is uncertain. The V and J ends lost 3 bases and 4 bases respectively, with 8 bases between them. CDR1 and CDR2 (germline): MGHDK, SYGVNS. This CDR3 has 13 residues. CDR3: CASSDELADTQYF. The CDR3 nucleotides are TGTGCCAGCAGTGATGAGTTAGCAGATACGCAGTATTTT.

This clonotype came up a few times. The rearrangement joins TRBV5-1 to TRBJ2-3, with a tentative D call TRBD1 (6 bases). The germline V gene has CDR1 SGHRS and CDR2 YFSETQ. V dropped 3 bases and J dropped 0 bases, with 11 bases sitting between them. This CDR3 contains 15 residues. CDR3 sequence reads: CASSYDRSSTDTQYF. DNA of the CDR3: TGCGCCAGCAGCTACGACAGGTCTAGCACAGATACGCAGTATTTT.

The J gene is TRBJ2-7, the V gene TRBV5-5; tentative D call: TRBD2 (7 bases). The CDR3 is 13 amino acids. The germline gives CDR1 SGHKS, CDR2 YYEKEE (reference sequence). V was shortened by 4 bases and J by 6 bases, with 14 bases between the two germline ends. The CDR3: CASSLVGGAEQYF. For the CDR3, the DNA is TGTGCCAGCAGCCTGGTTGGGGGGGCCGAGCAGTACTTC.

There are a few counts of this clonotype. The gene calls are TRBV7-3 and TRBJ2-7; 7 bases align to TRBD2. This CDR3 region has 15 residues. Germline CDR1 and CDR2: SGHTA and FQGTGA. Trimming took 2 bases from V and 1 from J; bases not matched to a gene: 5. This CDR3 reads CASSLFGGGSYEQYF. The CDR3 bases are TGTGCCAGCAGCTTATTCGGCGGGGGTTCCTACGAGCAGTACTTC.

The chain couples TRBV19 to TRBJ2-2, with 7 bases that match TRBD2. The CDR3 has 18 residues. Trimming took 1 base from V and 4 from J; bases not matched to a gene: 12. Per germline, CDR1 LNHDA and CDR2 SQIVND (reference sequence). The CDR3 nucleotides read TGTGCCAGTAGTATAGTCCTGAGGACTAGTGGGGCCACCGGGGAGCTGTTTTTT. Its translation: CASSIVLRTSGATGELFF.

This chain connects TRBV29-1 to TRBJ2-1; TRBD1 or TRBD2 may be the D gene (5 bases each). Per germline, CDR1 SQVTM and CDR2 ANQGSEA. The CDR3 loop spans 12 amino acids. The ends were cut back, 5 bases at V and 9 bases at J, with 14 bases in the middle. CDR3 sequence (DNA): TGCAGCGTTCAATTGGGGGTAGCTGAGCAGTTCTTC. It specifies CSVQLGVAEQFF.

The V call is TRBV5-1, the J call TRBJ2-1; 11 bases are shared with TRBD2. Trimming at V came to 4 bases and at J to 9 bases, leaving 9 bases not matched to a gene. Per germline, CDR1 SGHRS and CDR2 YFSETQ. The CDR3 has 15 amino acids. The CDR3, as DNA: TGCGCCAGCAGCACTGGACTAGCGGGTACAGCTGAGCAGTTCTTC. Translated, it gives CASSTGLAGTAEQFF.

V usage is TRBV18 and J usage is TRBJ2-7, with 7 positions matching TRBD1. This CDR3 spans 15 amino acids. The junction had 7 bases not matched to a gene; V was cut back by 2 bases and J by 3 bases. Germline CDR1 is KGHSH and CDR2 is LQKENI. The CDR3 DNA is TGTGCCAGCTCACCAGCGACAGGGCTATTCTACGAGCAGTACTTC. Protein: CASSPATGLFYEQYF.

The sample holds a few counts of this clonotype. The gene calls are TRBV5-5 and TRBJ2-1; TRBD2 aligns across 9 bases. Per the germline V gene, CDR1 is SGHKS and CDR2 is YYEKEE (reference sequence). The CDR3 is 13 residues long. V was pared by 5 bases and J by 3 bases, with 0 bases of the junction left unmatched. CDR3 bases: TGTGCCAGCAGAGCGGGGGGCTACAATGAGCAGTTCTTC. It yields the protein CASRAGGYNEQFF.

This clonotype was counted a few times. The chain couples TRBV20-1 to TRBJ2-3; 9 nucleotides agree with TRBD1. CDR1 is DFQATT and CDR2 is SNEGSKA in the germline V gene (reference sequence). The CDR3 loop spans 16 amino acids. V dropped 7 bases and J dropped 4; count of bases not matched to a gene: 15. CDR3: CSVDRNRGRGADTQYF. The CDR3 nucleotides read TGCAGTGTAGACCGAAACAGGGGGCGAGGGGCAGATACGCAGTATTTT.

This clonotype occurred a few times. The chain is built from TRBV6-6 and TRBJ1-5; no firm D call. The V gene lost 4 bases and the J gene lost 0 bases, with 10 bases spanning the gap. CDR1 is MNHNY and CDR2 is SVGAGI in the germline V gene (reference sequence). The CDR3 is 15 residues long. The CDR3 sequence is CASSSGRLSNQPQHF. The CDR3 nucleotides read TGTGCCAGCAGTTCCGGACGGCTTAGCAATCAGCCCCAGCATTTT.

This clonotype appeared a few times. The chain joins TRBV5-5 to TRBJ2-1; TRBD2 is a possible D gene (6 bases). The V end was cut by 3 bases, the J end by 6 bases, with 7 bases between. The germline V gene encodes CDR1 SGHKS and CDR2 YYEKEE (reference sequence). This CDR3 region has 12 residues. The CDR3 nucleotides are TGTGCCAGCAGCTCGACTAGCAATGAGCAGTTCTTC. It yields the protein CASSSTSNEQFF.

V and J are TRBV12-5 and TRBJ2-2; weak D call: TRBD2 (6 bases). Germline V gene sequence: CDR1 LGHNT, CDR2 FRNRAP. The CDR3 has 15 residues. V lost 3 bases, J lost 9 bases, and 17 bases lay in between. The CDR3 coding sequence is TGTGCTAGTGGTTTCGGACTACCAGAGGTGCGGGAGCTGTTTTTT. Translation: CASGFGLPEVRELFF.

This chain uses TRBV19 with TRBJ2-6; D remains unclear. The germline V and J ends were trimmed by 4 bases and 11 bases, with 12 bases remaining between them. CDR3 size: 13 residues. CDR1 and CDR2 (germline): LNHDA, SQIVND (reference sequence). CDR3 sequence: CASSNQRPDVLTF. DNA of the CDR3: TGTGCCAGTAGTAATCAGCGCCCAGACGTCCTGACTTTC.

V is TRBV12-3 or TRBV12-4 and J is TRBJ2-5; D unclear. Between the trimmed V and J ends, which lost 7 bases and 5 bases, there was a span of 8 bases. The CDR3 sequence is 11 residues long. The CDR3: CASTFGETQYF. The DNA of the CDR3 is TGTGCCAGCACCTTCGGGGAGACCCAGTACTTC.

There are a few counts of this clonotype. The rearrangement links TRBV6-1 to TRBJ2-7; D remains ambiguous. The CDR3 loop spans 14 amino acids. Germline CDR1 is MNHNS and CDR2 is SASEGT. With 2 bases removed from V and 3 bases from J, the gap between germline ends came to 11 bases. The CDR3 region is CASSEQFRVYEQYF. CDR3 sequence (DNA): TGTGCCAGCAGTGAACAGTTTCGAGTCTACGAGCAGTACTTC.

This clonotype came up a few times. CDR3: CASSLESLTDTQYF. CDR3 sequence (DNA): TGTGCCAGCAGCTTAGAGAGCCTCACAGATACGCAGTATTTT. The chain uses TRBV7-6 and TRBJ2-3; D call uncertain. The CDR3 spans 14 residues. CDR1 SGHVS and CDR2 FNYEAQ come from the germline V gene. Between the trimmed V and J ends, which lost 1 base and 2 bases, there was a span of 7 bases.

The chain combines TRBV5-4 with TRBJ2-3; D not resolved. This CDR3 contains 14 residues. Germline CDR1 is SGHNT and CDR2 is YYREEE (reference sequence). V was shortened by 0 bases and J by 0 bases, with 5 bases between the two germline ends. CDR3 protein: CASSLGISTDTQYF. The CDR3 DNA reads TGTGCCAGCAGCTTGGGAATTAGCACAGATACGCAGTATTTT.